This TCR beta chain was observed in a study of T cell responses to AZD1222 COVID-19 vaccine. V lost 1 base and J lost 0, with 5 bases in between. This CDR3 is built from 14 residues. The germline V gene has CDR1 MGHRA and CDR2 YSYEKL. Here immunoSEQ multiplex PCR was the method, and the copy in TCRdb shows in-frame clones only, minus some. Among 140,000 or so clones listed, roughly nine tenths were seen once. Worth noting for this clone: Its antigen remains unknown.

The study's findings and limits: Among those given AZD1222, only five or six were seropositive at baseline. The donor cohort was predominantly white British with a female majority, and clonal diversity may have been underestimated. Repertoires in all cases were sampled only once the peak T cell response had passed.

V usage is TRBV4-1 and J usage is TRBJ2-3, with D perhaps TRBD1 (5 bases). This receptor was obtained from an adult who received the AZD1222 COVID-19 vaccine. The source was peripheral blood, collected 28 days after the second AZD1222 dose. The CDR3 loop reads CASSQGTSTDTQYF. Here the CDR3 DNA reads TGCGCCAGCAGCCAAGGGACAAGCACAGATACGCAGTATTTT.